The clone carrying this T cell receptor (beta chain) was counted only a few times. This CDR3 comprises 15 residues. Germline CDR1 is GTSNPN and CDR2 is SVGIG (reference sequence). V shed 0 bases, J shed 4 bases, and the junction held 7 bases outside the gene matches. This specimen comes from a study of shared clonotypes between healthy human individuals. Using immunoSEQ multiplex PCR, the repertoire was profiled, and TCRdb retains in-frame clones only, with some absent. The sample has 950,000 to 1,200,000 clones, about 72% seen once; the top ten hold 0.89%. The sequence derives from a man aged 18 to 29 in good health. Some clones in this sample may be carry-over from other donors' samples. Sequenced sample: memory CD4+ T cells from PBMCs. Regarding subset: CD45RA-negative fraction. The chain combines TRBV30 with TRBJ1-2; the match to TRBD1 covers 8 bases. CDR3: CAWSVPNRGVYGYTF. The CDR3 nucleotides read TGTGCCTGGAGTGTACCGAACAGGGGGGTCTATGGCTACACCTTC.